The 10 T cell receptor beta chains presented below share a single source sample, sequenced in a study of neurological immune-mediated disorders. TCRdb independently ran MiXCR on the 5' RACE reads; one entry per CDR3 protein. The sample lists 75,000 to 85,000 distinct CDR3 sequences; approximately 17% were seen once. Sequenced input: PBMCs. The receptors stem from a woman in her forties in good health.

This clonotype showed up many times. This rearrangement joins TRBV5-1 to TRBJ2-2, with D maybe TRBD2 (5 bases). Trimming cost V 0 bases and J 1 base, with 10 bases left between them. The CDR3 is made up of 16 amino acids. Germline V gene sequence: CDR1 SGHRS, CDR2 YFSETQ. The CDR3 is CASSLDSGKNTGELFF. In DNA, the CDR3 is TGCGCCAGCAGCTTGGATTCGGGGAAGAACACCGGGGAGCTGTTTTTT.

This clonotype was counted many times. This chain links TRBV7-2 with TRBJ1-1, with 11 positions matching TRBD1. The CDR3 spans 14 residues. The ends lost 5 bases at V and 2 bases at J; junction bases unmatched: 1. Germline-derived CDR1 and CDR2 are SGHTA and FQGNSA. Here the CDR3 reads CASSRTGGNTEAFF. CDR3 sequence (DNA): TGTGCCAGCAGCCGGACAGGGGGCAACACTGAAGCTTTCTTT.

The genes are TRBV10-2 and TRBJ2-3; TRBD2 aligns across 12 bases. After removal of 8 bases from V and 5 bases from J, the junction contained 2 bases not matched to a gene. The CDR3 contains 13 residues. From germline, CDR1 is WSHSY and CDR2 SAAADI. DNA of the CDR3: TGCGCCAGCGAACTAGCGGGGGGAGATACGCAGTATTTT. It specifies CASELAGGDTQYF.

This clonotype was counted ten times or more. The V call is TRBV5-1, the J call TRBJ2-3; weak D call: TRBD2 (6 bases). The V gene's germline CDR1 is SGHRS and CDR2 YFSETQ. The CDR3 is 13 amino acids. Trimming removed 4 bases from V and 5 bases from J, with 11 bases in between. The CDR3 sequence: CASSRTGLDTQYF. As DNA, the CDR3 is TGCGCCAGCAGCAGAACGGGACTAGATACGCAGTATTTT.

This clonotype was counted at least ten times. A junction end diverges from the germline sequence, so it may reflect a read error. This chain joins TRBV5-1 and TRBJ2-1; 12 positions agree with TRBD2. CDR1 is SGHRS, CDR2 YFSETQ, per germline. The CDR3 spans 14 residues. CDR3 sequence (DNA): TGCGCCAGCAGCCCTACCCCGACTAGCGGGGGTGTCCTCTTC. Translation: CASSPTPTSGGVLF.

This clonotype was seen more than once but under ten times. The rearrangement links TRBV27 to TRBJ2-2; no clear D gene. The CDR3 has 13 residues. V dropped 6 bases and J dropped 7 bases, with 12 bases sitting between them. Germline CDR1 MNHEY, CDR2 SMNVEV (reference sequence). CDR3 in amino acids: CASSLGPDGELFF. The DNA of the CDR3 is TGTGCCAGCAGCCTCGGACCAGACGGGGAGCTGTTTTTT.

The CDR3 region has the DNA TGTGCCAGCAGTTTATCGCGGGGACCCTTCGGGACTGAAGCTTTCTTT. This gives the protein CASSLSRGPFGTEAFF. The rearrangement uses TRBV27 and TRBJ1-1; possibly TRBD1 for D (5 bases). Looked up from germline, CDR1 is MNHEY and CDR2 is SMNVEV (reference sequence). Trimming stripped 0 bases from V and 5 bases from J, with 16 bases between. The CDR3 has 16 residues.

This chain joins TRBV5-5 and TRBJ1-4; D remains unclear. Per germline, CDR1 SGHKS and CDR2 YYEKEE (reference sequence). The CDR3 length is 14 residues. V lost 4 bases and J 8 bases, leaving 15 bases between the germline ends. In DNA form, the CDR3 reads TGTGCCAGCAGCCCTACCGGGAGTGACGAAAAACTGTTTTTT. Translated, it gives CASSPTGSDEKLFF.

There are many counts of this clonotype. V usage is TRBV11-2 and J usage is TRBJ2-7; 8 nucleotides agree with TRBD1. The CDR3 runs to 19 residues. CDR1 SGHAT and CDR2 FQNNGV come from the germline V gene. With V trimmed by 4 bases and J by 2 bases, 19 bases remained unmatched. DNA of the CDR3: TGTGCCAGCAGCTCTACCATCCCGTGGGACAGGCGCACTCCCTACGAGCAGTACGTC. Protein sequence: CASSSTIPWDRRTPYEQYV.

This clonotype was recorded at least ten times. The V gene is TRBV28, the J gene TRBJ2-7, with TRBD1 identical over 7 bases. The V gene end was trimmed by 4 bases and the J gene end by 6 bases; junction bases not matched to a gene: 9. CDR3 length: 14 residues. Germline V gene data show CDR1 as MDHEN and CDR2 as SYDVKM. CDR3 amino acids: CASSSGQVALEQYV. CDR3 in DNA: TGTGCCAGCAGTTCCGGACAGGTCGCTCTCGAGCAGTACGTC.